The 22 T cell receptor beta chains given below trace back to one sample, sequenced in a study of T cell responses to AZD1222 COVID-19 vaccine. Data came from immunoSEQ multiplex PCR; TCRdb stores just in-frame clones and leaves some out. The sample holds 120,000 or so clones; roughly 85% are singletons and the top ten take about 1.6%. The sample in question was peripheral blood, obtained on day 0 of AZD1222 vaccination. The receptors stem from an adult in good health.

This chain links TRBV10-1 with TRBJ2-3; 10 bases line up with TRBD1. In germline, CDR1 is WNHNN, CDR2 SYGVQD (reference sequence). The CDR3 covers 15 residues. Trimming removed 6 bases from V and 4 bases from J; junction bases left unmatched: 7. The CDR3 DNA is TGCGCCAGCAGCTTCGACAGGGGGCGTGCAGATACGCAGTATTTT. It is translated as CASSFDRGRADTQYF.

The chain recombines TRBV6-5 with TRBJ2-3, with 7 bases matching TRBD1. From germline, CDR1 is MNHEY and CDR2 SVGAGI. The V gene end was trimmed by 4 bases and the J gene end by 4 bases; junction bases not matched to a gene: 5. This CDR3 comprises 14 residues. Here the CDR3 reads CASSSGGQADTQYF. The CDR3 coding sequence is TGTGCCAGCAGTTCAGGGGGTCAGGCAGATACGCAGTATTTT.

The table lists this clone with a few counts. The chain couples TRBV6-5 to TRBJ2-4; tentative D call: TRBD1 (5 bases). This CDR3 spans 13 amino acids. Germline CDR1 is MNHEY and CDR2 is SVGAGI. Trimming took 6 bases from V and 8 from J, leaving 14 bases between them. The CDR3 protein is CASSTDITDIQYF. CDR3 sequence (DNA): TGTGCCAGCAGCACGGACATAACGGACATTCAGTACTTC.

This clone was seen just once. This chain uses TRBV11-3 with TRBJ1-5, with 7 bases lining up with TRBD1. CDR3 length: 14 amino acids. J lost 4 bases, V lost 3 bases, and 3 bases had no gene match. CDR1 and CDR2 from the germline V gene are SGHNT and YENEEA. DNA for the CDR3: TGTGCCAGCAGCTTGCAGGGGGTTAATCAGCCCCAGCATTTT. It encodes CASSLQGVNQPQHF. The entire variable domain, with the rest obtained from reference TRBV11-3 and TRBJ1-5, is as follows: EAGVVQSPRYKIIEKKQPVAFWCNPISGHNTLYWYLQNLGQGPELLIRYENEEAVDDSQLPKDRFSAERLKGVDSTLKIQPAELGDSAVYLCASSLQGVNQPQHFGDGTRLSIL.

This clone was picked up a small number of times. The chain recombines TRBV24-1 with TRBJ2-5; the D gene is possibly TRBD2 (5 bases). Trimming shortened V by 4 bases and J by 2 bases, and 16 bases separated the two germline ends. Germline assignment: CDR1 KGHDR and CDR2 SFDVKD. This CDR3 has 16 amino acids. CDR3: CATSDFTSQLQETQYF. CDR3 bases: TGTGCCACCAGTGACTTCACTAGTCAACTTCAAGAGACCCAGTACTTC.

This clone was seen a few times. The J gene is TRBJ2-2, the V gene TRBV7-3, with 10 bases aligning to TRBD2. Looked up from germline, CDR1 is SGHTA and CDR2 is FQGTGA. The CDR3 spans 17 residues. The J segment lost 2 bases and the V segment lost 2 bases, leaving 5 bases of the junction unmatched. The CDR3 sequence is CASSLWASGGNTGELFF. DNA of the CDR3: TGTGCCAGCAGCTTATGGGCTAGCGGGGGAAACACCGGGGAGCTGTTTTTT.

CDR3 nucleotide sequence: TGTGCCAGCAGCTTAGCTCTGTATGAGCAGTTCTTC. Its protein is CASSLALYEQFF. The V gene is TRBV7-9, the J gene TRBJ2-1; D ambiguous. V gave up 0 bases and J gave up 8 bases, with 5 bases separating them. The CDR3 is 12 amino acids. The germline gives CDR1 SEHNR, CDR2 FQNEAQ (reference sequence).

The V and J genes are TRBV18 and TRBJ2-5; D unclear. The germline V gene encodes CDR1 KGHSH and CDR2 LQKENI. The CDR3 length is 13 residues. V was shortened by 3 bases and J by 2 bases, with 7 bases between the two germline ends. The CDR3 loop reads CASSPSQQETQYF. The CDR3 bases are TGTGCCAGCTCACCTTCCCAGCAAGAGACCCAGTACTTC.

This sequence joins TRBV7-9 and TRBJ2-1; 12 nucleotides line up with TRBD2. Germline CDR1 is SEHNR and CDR2 is FQNEAQ (reference sequence). V shed 6 bases and J 7 bases; nucleotides not matched to a gene: 16. There are 18 residues in the CDR3. The CDR3 loop reads CASSYPPRLAGVRNEQFF. In DNA form, the CDR3 reads TGTGCCAGCAGTTACCCCCCAAGACTAGCGGGAGTGAGGAATGAGCAGTTCTTC.

J is TRBJ2-1 and V is TRBV6-2 or TRBV6-3; 7 bases are a match to TRBD2. The CDR3 has 18 residues. V trimming: 0 bases; J trimming: 5 bases; junction bases outside the gene matches: 13. Germline V gene lookup returns CDR1 MNHEY and CDR2 SVGEGT. Here the CDR3 DNA reads TGTGCCAGCAGTTACTCGATGGGGTCGGGAGGATCGGACAATGAGCAGTTCTTC. Translating gives CASSYSMGSGGSDNEQFF.

The chain carries TRBV21-1 and TRBJ1-2. TRBV21-1 has pseudogene status. The CDR3 sequence is 17 residues long. CDR3 region: CARIKCLLRVRNYGYTF. As DNA, the CDR3 is TGTGCCAGAATAAAATGCCTCTTGCGGGTCCGCAACTATGGCTACACCTTC.

This clone has only one observation. V is TRBV7-9 and J is TRBJ2-5, with a tentative D call TRBD1 (6 bases). V was shortened by 5 bases and J by 4 bases, with 14 bases between the two germline ends. The germline CDR1 and CDR2 sequences are SEHNR and FQNEAQ (reference sequence). This CDR3 spans 14 amino acids. This CDR3 reads CASSPWTDLETQYF. In DNA, the CDR3 is TGTGCCAGCAGCCCATGGACAGACTTAGAGACCCAGTACTTC. The variable domain in full, completed from reference TRBV7-9 and TRBJ2-5, reads DTGVSQNPRHKITKRGQNVTFRCDPISEHNRLYWYRQTLGQGPEFLTYFQNEAQLEKSRLLSDRFSAERPKGSFSTLEIQRTEQGDSAMYLCASSPWTDLETQYFGPGTRLLVL.

The J gene is TRBJ2-5, the V gene TRBV20-1; D call uncertain. The V gene lost 5 bases and the J gene lost 5 bases, with 9 bases spanning the gap. Germline CDR1 is DFQATT and CDR2 is SNEGSKA (reference sequence). CDR3 length equals 11 residues. CDR3 region: CSASFGETQYF. CDR3 nucleotide sequence: TGCAGTGCTTCCTTTGGGGAGACCCAGTACTTC.

The chain combines TRBV27 with TRBJ2-2; TRBD2 agrees at 9 bases. There are 14 residues in the CDR3. The germline CDR1 and CDR2 sequences are MNHEY and SMNVEV (reference sequence). The V and J ends lost 3 bases and 9 bases, in that order; junction bases with no gene match: 5. DNA for the CDR3: TGTGCCAGCAGTTTCATAGCGGGGGTGAGGGAGCTGTTTTTT. As protein: CASSFIAGVRELFF.

CDR3 DNA sequence: TGTGCCAGCAGCGCGCCGGGTTCGGGGGCTGTGAACACTGAAGCTTTCTTT. Its protein is CASSAPGSGAVNTEAFF. The chain is built from TRBV7-6 and TRBJ1-1; D is perhaps TRBD1 (6 bases). V was shortened by 5 bases and J by 0 bases, with 19 bases between the two germline ends. CDR1 SGHVS and CDR2 FNYEAQ come from the germline V gene. This CDR3 region has 17 residues. Looking up the rest from reference TRBV7-6 and TRBJ1-1 gives the full variable domain: GAGVSQSPRYKVTKRGQDVALRCDPISGHVSLYWYRQALGQGPEFLTYFNYEAQQDKSGLPNDRFSAERPEGSISTLTIQRTEQRDSAMYRCASSAPGSGAVNTEAFFGQGTRLTVV.

The chain carries TRBV5-6 and TRBJ1-2, with D maybe TRBD1 (6 bases). CDR1 is SGHDT, CDR2 YYEEEE, per germline. The CDR3 totals 18 residues. V shed 4 bases and J shed 9 bases, with 31 bases lying between them. Here the CDR3 DNA reads TGTGCCAGCAGCCACTTGAACCCCCGCCTGGGCAGGGGTGGCAGCTACACCTTC. As protein: CASSHLNPRLGRGGSYTF.

The sample holds a few counts of this clone. The genes are TRBV7-8 and TRBJ2-7; D unresolved. The CDR3 contains 11 residues. The V gene's germline CDR1 is SGHVS and CDR2 FQNEAQ. V lost 5 bases and J 4 bases, leaving 6 bases between the germline ends. The CDR3 coding sequence is TGTGCCAGCAGCGCAAAGTACGAGCAGTACTTC. Translating gives CASSAKYEQYF.

V and J are TRBV6-5 and TRBJ2-7; D may be TRBD1 (6 bases). Between the trimmed V and J ends, which lost 9 bases and 5 bases, there was a span of 20 bases. The germline V gene encodes CDR1 MNHEY and CDR2 SVGAGI. The CDR3 is 14 amino acids. The chain's CDR3 is CASSPIITGNEQYF. CDR3 nucleotide sequence: TGTGCCAGTAGTCCGATAATAACAGGGAACGAGCAGTACTTC.

This clone was seen only a few times. This rearrangement joins TRBV11-3 to TRBJ2-7; no clear D gene. CDR3 length equals 12 residues. Germline values: CDR1 SGHNT, CDR2 YENEEA. V gave up 5 bases and J gave up 7 bases, with 12 bases separating them. The CDR3: CASSGRSREQYF. In DNA, the CDR3 is TGTGCCAGCAGCGGTCGGTCGCGGGAGCAGTACTTC.

This chain uses TRBV7-8 with TRBJ1-1; 8 bases are a match to TRBD1. The CDR3 loop spans 15 amino acids. Germline CDR1 SGHVS, CDR2 FQNEAQ. Germline trimming cut 2 bases from V and 5 bases from J; bases unmatched to any gene: 7. Here the CDR3 DNA reads TGTGCCAGCAGCTTATTCACAGGGGGGGGTACTGAAGCTTTCTTT. Its protein product is CASSLFTGGGTEAFF.

This sequence joins TRBV7-8 and TRBJ2-1; D gene uncertain. Germline CDR1 SGHVS, CDR2 FQNEAQ. This CDR3 region has 14 residues. V was clipped by 2 bases and J by 4 bases, with 9 bases between them. This CDR3 reads CASSLQKQYNEQFF. CDR3 DNA: TGTGCCAGCAGCTTACAGAAACAGTACAATGAGCAGTTCTTC.

In this sample, this clone turned up a few times. The chain has TRBV2 and TRBJ2-2; weak D call: TRBD2 (6 bases). Germline V gives CDR1 SNHLY, CDR2 FYNNEI. CDR3 length: 12 residues. V lost 6 bases and J 4 bases, leaving 6 bases between the germline ends. In DNA, the CDR3 is TGTGCCAGCAGGACTAGCACCGGGGAGCTGTTTTTT. Amino acids: CASRTSTGELFF. The variable domain in full, completed from reference TRBV2 and TRBJ2-2, reads EPEVTQTPSHQVTQMGQEVILRCVPISNHLYFYWYRQILGQKVEFLVSFYNNEISEKSEIFDDQFSVERPDGSNFTLKIRSTKLEDSAMYFCASRTSTGELFFGEGSRLTVL.